These 32 T cell receptor beta chains came from one sample sequenced in a study of cytomegalovirus exposure and HLA in healthy donors. The primer mix had 60 Vbeta and 13 Jbeta primers. Method: immunoSEQ multiplex PCR; TCRdb's copy keeps in-frame clones and lacks some. The sample data list approximately 40,000 clones. The sequencing sample was made of PBMCs. The receptor source for this set is a human donor in good health.

Details on this clone: Other DNA sequences of this sample code for an identical CDR3. The chain is built from TRBV30 and TRBJ2-2, with D possibly matching TRBD2 (5 bases). Looked up from germline, CDR1 is GTSNPN and CDR2 is SVGIG (reference sequence). Trimming left V 4 bases short and J 0 bases short, with 15 bases between. The length of the CDR3 is 16 residues. In nucleotides, the CDR3 is TGTGCCTGGACCCTTGGAGGCGGCGCGAACACCGGGGAGCTGTTTTTT. Translation: CAWTLGGGANTGELFF.

This clone shows up as medium-sized by frequency. The CDR3: CASSVGPGTYTEAFF. The CDR3 DNA follows: TGTGCCAGCAGCGTAGGGCCAGGAACCTACACTGAAGCTTTCTTT. J is TRBJ1-1 and V is TRBV9, with D uncertain. Germline CDR1 is SGDLS and CDR2 is YYNGEE. Trimming cost V 0 bases and J 3 bases, with 12 bases left between them. CDR3 length equals 15 residues. Full variable domain (missing parts from reference TRBV9 and TRBJ1-1): DSGVTQTPKHLITATGQRVTLRCSPRSGDLSVYWYQQSLDQGLQFLIQYYNGEERAKGNILERFSAQQFPDLHSELNLSSLELGDSALYFCASSVGPGTYTEAFFGQGTRLTVV.

The J gene is TRBJ1-1, the V gene TRBV6-5, with D unresolved. The germline V gene has CDR1 MNHEY and CDR2 SVGAGI. The V end lost 0 bases, the J end lost 3 bases, and 8 bases lay between the germline ends. This CDR3 comprises 14 residues. CDR3 protein: CASSYSLQDTEAFF. The CDR3, as DNA: TGTGCCAGCAGTTACTCCCTCCAGGACACTGAAGCTTTCTTT.

The genes are TRBV28 and TRBJ1-5; 12 bases map to TRBD1. This CDR3 contains 15 residues. Unmatched junction bases numbered 1, after V lost 5 bases and J lost 2 bases. The germline gives CDR1 MDHEN, CDR2 SYDVKM. The CDR3, as DNA: TGTGCCAGCAGTGGGACAGGGGGCGGCAATCAGCCCCAGCATTTT. Amino acid sequence: CASSGTGGGNQPQHF.

V and J are TRBV7-9 and TRBJ1-1; D perhaps matches TRBD1 (6 bases). The V and J ends lost 1 base and 0 bases respectively, with 9 bases between them. CDR3 length equals 15 residues. Per germline, CDR1 SEHNR and CDR2 FQNEAQ (reference sequence). The CDR3 sequence: CASSLEGEMNTEAFF. CDR3 coding DNA: TGTGCCAGCAGCTTAGAGGGGGAGATGAACACTGAAGCTTTCTTT.

This chain connects TRBV5-6 to TRBJ2-6; D uncertain. The V end was cut by 1 base, the J end by 4 bases, with 3 bases between. Germline CDR1 and CDR2: SGHDT and YYEEEE. The CDR3 loop spans 13 amino acids. The CDR3 is CASSLSGANVLTF. The CDR3 DNA follows: TGTGCCAGCAGCTTGTCGGGGGCCAACGTCCTGACTTTC.

The rearrangement uses TRBV20-1 and TRBJ1-2; D unclear. The CDR3 consists of 11 residues. The V and J ends lost 2 bases and 8 bases respectively, with 9 bases between them. Germline CDR1 is DFQATT and CDR2 is SNEGSKA (reference sequence). In DNA form, the CDR3 reads TGCAGTGCTAGACCCCCGGGAGGCTACACCTTC. Amino acid sequence: CSARPPGGYTF.

The chain recombines TRBV19 with TRBJ1-2; TRBD1 is a possible D gene (5 bases). The V and J ends lost 7 bases and 4 bases respectively, with 16 bases between them. The germline gives CDR1 LNHDA, CDR2 SQIVND (reference sequence). The CDR3 has 14 amino acids. Here the CDR3 reads CASNLGHKFYGYTF. CDR3 nucleotide sequence: TGTGCCAGTAATCTTGGACACAAATTCTATGGCTACACCTTC. The full variable domain, rest sourced from reference TRBV19 and TRBJ1-2, is DGGITQSPKYLFRKEGQNVTLSCEQNLNHDAMYWYRQDPGQGLRLIYYSQIVNDFQKGDIAEGYSVSREKKESFPLTVTSAQKNPTAFYLCASNLGHKFYGYTFGSGTRLTVV.

The V gene is TRBV19, the J gene TRBJ1-5; 8 nucleotides align to TRBD1. Trimming removed 4 bases from V and 2 bases from J; junction bases left unmatched: 1. The germline CDR1 and CDR2 sequences are LNHDA and SQIVND (reference sequence). This CDR3 has 14 residues. The CDR3 bases are TGTGCCAGTAGTACGGACAGGGGCAATCAGCCCCAGCATTTT. Translation gives CASSTDRGNQPQHF.

The V and J genes are TRBV19 and TRBJ1-1; D is unclear. V was clipped by 7 bases and J by 1 base, with 16 bases between them. The CDR3 runs to 15 residues. The germline gives CDR1 LNHDA, CDR2 SQIVND (reference sequence). The CDR3 spells CASIDPAGKNTEAFF. CDR3 sequence (DNA): TGTGCCAGTATAGATCCCGCAGGCAAGAACACTGAAGCTTTCTTT. Combining the CDR3 with reference TRBV19 and TRBJ1-1 gives the whole variable domain DGGITQSPKYLFRKEGQNVTLSCEQNLNHDAMYWYRQDPGQGLRLIYYSQIVNDFQKGDIAEGYSVSREKKESFPLTVTSAQKNPTAFYLCASIDPAGKNTEAFFGQGTRLTVV.

The gene calls are TRBV5-4 and TRBJ1-6; a weak D match, TRBD1 (5 bases). From germline, CDR1 is SGHNT and CDR2 YYREEE (reference sequence). V lost 4 bases and J lost 0, with 8 bases in between. This CDR3 is 15 amino acids long. CDR3 amino acids: CASSPDISYNSPLHF. CDR3 sequence (DNA): TGTGCCAGCAGCCCGGACATCTCCTATAATTCACCCCTCCACTTT.

This chain uses TRBV19 with TRBJ2-5, with D possibly TRBD2 on 5 matching bases. The V end lost 3 bases, the J end lost 5 bases, and 16 bases lay between the germline ends. The CDR3 is made up of 15 amino acids. Looked up from germline, CDR1 is LNHDA and CDR2 is SQIVND (reference sequence). This CDR3 is CASSIYHRDRETQYF. CDR3 sequence (DNA): TGTGCCAGTAGTATTTATCATCGGGATCGGGAGACCCAGTACTTC.

The chain carries TRBV19 and TRBJ1-4; D is possibly TRBD1 (5 bases). The V end lost 5 bases, the J end lost 0 bases, and 13 bases lay between the germline ends. The V gene's germline CDR1 is LNHDA and CDR2 SQIVND (reference sequence). CDR3 length: 16 residues. The CDR3 nucleotides read TGTGCCAGTAGTTACCGACAGAGTGCAACTAATGAAAAACTGTTTTTT. This codes for CASSYRQSATNEKLFF. Looking up the rest from reference TRBV19 and TRBJ1-4 gives the full variable domain: DGGITQSPKYLFRKEGQNVTLSCEQNLNHDAMYWYRQDPGQGLRLIYYSQIVNDFQKGDIAEGYSVSREKKESFPLTVTSAQKNPTAFYLCASSYRQSATNEKLFFGSGTQLSVL.

CDR3: CASSPDRAMTGELFF. The CDR3 DNA reads TGTGCCAGTAGTCCTGACAGGGCGATGACCGGGGAGCTGTTTTTT. This sequence joins TRBV19 and TRBJ2-2; 7 bases are shared with TRBD1. With 5 bases clipped from V and 5 bases from J, the junction kept 8 bases outside the gene matches. The CDR3 is 15 amino acids. Germline lookup yields CDR1 LNHDA and CDR2 SQIVND (reference sequence). The full variable domain, in which reference TRBV19 and TRBJ2-2 provide the parts outside the CDR3, is DGGITQSPKYLFRKEGQNVTLSCEQNLNHDAMYWYRQDPGQGLRLIYYSQIVNDFQKGDIAEGYSVSREKKESFPLTVTSAQKNPTAFYLCASSPDRAMTGELFFGEGSRLTVL.

Frequency places this clone as medium-sized. The chain couples TRBV7-9 to TRBJ2-1; D may be TRBD1 (5 bases). This CDR3 is built from 12 residues. Between the trimmed V and J ends, which lost 6 bases and 9 bases, there was a span of 12 bases. Germline V gene lookup returns CDR1 SEHNR and CDR2 FQNEAQ (reference sequence). The CDR3 region is CASRTEWSEQFF. In DNA form, the CDR3 reads TGTGCCAGCAGGACAGAGTGGAGTGAGCAGTTCTTC.

This chain joins TRBV12-5 and TRBJ2-1; TRBD1 aligns across 7 bases. CDR3 length: 13 residues. The germline V gene encodes CDR1 LGHNT and CDR2 FRNRAP. V dropped 5 bases and J dropped 5; count of bases not matched to a gene: 3. The CDR3 loop is CASGPTGDNEQFF. Written as DNA, the CDR3 is TGTGCTAGTGGTCCTACAGGGGACAATGAGCAGTTCTTC.

This rearrangement joins TRBV6-5 to TRBJ1-5; D unresolved. The germline gives CDR1 MNHEY, CDR2 SVGAGI. The CDR3 is made up of 13 amino acids. V lost 6 bases, J lost 1 base, and 7 bases lay in between. This CDR3 reads CASRLMSNQPQHF. CDR3 nucleotides: TGTGCCAGCAGGTTAATGAGCAATCAGCCCCAGCATTTT.

V usage is TRBV7-2 and J usage is TRBJ1-2; TRBD1 matches 11 bases. The CDR3 has 14 amino acids. Trimming at V came to 1 base and at J to 6 bases, leaving 1 base not matched to a gene. Looked up from germline, CDR1 is SGHTA and CDR2 is FQGNSA. In DNA, the CDR3 is TGTGCCAGCAGCTTAGAGGGACAGGGGGATGGCTACACCTTC. Protein: CASSLEGQGDGYTF.

V gene TRBV6-6 combines with J gene TRBJ2-7; no clear D. This CDR3 comprises 14 residues. Trimming shortened V by 6 bases and J by 6 bases, and 18 bases separated the two germline ends. Per germline, CDR1 MNHNY and CDR2 SVGAGI (reference sequence). CDR3 in amino acids: CASSPSASPGEQYF. The CDR3, as DNA: TGTGCCAGCAGCCCCTCCGCTTCTCCGGGCGAGCAGTACTTC.

The V and J genes are TRBV5-4 and TRBJ1-3; D possibly corresponds to TRBD1 (6 bases). This CDR3 spans 14 amino acids. Germline V CDR1 and CDR2: SGHNT, YYREEE (reference sequence). Trimming shortened V by 4 bases and J by 1 base, and 9 bases separated the two germline ends. The CDR3: CASSLQGSGNTIYF. The CDR3, as DNA: TGTGCCAGCAGCCTGCAGGGGTCTGGAAACACCATATATTTT.

The rearrangement joins TRBV19 to TRBJ2-6; a weak D match, TRBD2 (6 bases). The CDR3 is made up of 17 amino acids. V was pared by 6 bases and J by 4 bases, with 19 bases between. The V gene's germline CDR1 is LNHDA and CDR2 SQIVND (reference sequence). The CDR3 loop is CASSPRQGLIGANVLTF. The CDR3 DNA follows: TGTGCCAGTAGCCCGCGCCAGGGACTTATCGGGGCCAACGTCCTGACTTTC.

The chain is built from TRBV5-1 and TRBJ2-3; TRBD2 matches at 7 bases. CDR1 is SGHRS and CDR2 is YFSETQ in the germline V gene. The CDR3 extends over 16 amino acids. The V gene end was trimmed by 3 bases and the J gene end by 0 bases; junction bases not matched to a gene: 7. The CDR3 nucleotides are TGCGCCAGCAGCTACGGCGGGGGATTCAGCACAGATACGCAGTATTTT. It specifies CASSYGGGFSTDTQYF.

The chain links TRBV13 to TRBJ2-6; the match to TRBD1 covers 7 bases. The CDR3 runs to 18 residues. The J segment lost 0 bases and the V segment lost 3 bases, leaving 8 bases of the junction unmatched. CDR1 is PRHDT, CDR2 FYEKMQ, per germline (reference sequence). The CDR3 coding sequence is TGTGCCAGCAGCTTTTCCGGGACAGCGATCTCTGGGGCCAACGTCCTGACTTTC. As protein: CASSFSGTAISGANVLTF.

Regarding this clone: Other DNA sequences in the same sample also yield this CDR3. The chain joins TRBV2 to TRBJ1-6, with 8 bases fitting TRBD1. V trimming: 4 bases; J trimming: 9 bases; junction bases outside the gene matches: 2. CDR3 length: 13 residues. Germline-derived CDR1 and CDR2 are SNHLY and FYNNEI. Here the CDR3 DNA reads TGTGCCAGCAGTGGACAGGGGAGTTCACCCCTCCACTTT. This codes for CASSGQGSSPLHF.

As concerns this clone: The sample contains more than one DNA sequence encoding this CDR3. The CDR3, as DNA: TGTGCCAGCAGACGACAGGGCGATCCTAACTATGGCTACACCTTC. Amino acid sequence: CASRRQGDPNYGYTF. The chain joins TRBV6-5 to TRBJ1-2; 7 positions agree with TRBD1. With V trimmed by 6 bases and J by 0 bases, 7 bases remained unmatched. The CDR3 length is 15 residues. Germline assignment: CDR1 MNHEY and CDR2 SVGAGI.

The gene calls are TRBV29-1 and TRBJ2-1, with 8 bases lining up with TRBD2. The germline CDR1 and CDR2 sequences are SQVTM and ANQGSEA. This CDR3 has 16 residues. Trimming cost V 6 bases and J 9 bases; bases outside gene matches: 19. Here the CDR3 reads CSVDPGGGESAGEQFF. In DNA form, the CDR3 reads TGCAGCGTGGATCCCGGGGGGGGTGAGTCAGCGGGTGAGCAGTTCTTC.

The V and J genes are TRBV19 and TRBJ1-1; 11 nucleotides line up with TRBD1. The CDR3 has 15 amino acids. The germline gives CDR1 LNHDA, CDR2 SQIVND (reference sequence). With V trimmed by 3 bases and J by 7 bases, 7 bases remained unmatched. The CDR3, as DNA: TGTGCCAGTAGTATGGTCGGACAGGGGGCTCATGAAGCTTTCTTT. Amino acid sequence: CASSMVGQGAHEAFF.

The chain employs TRBV7-8 and TRBJ1-5; D unresolved. V was trimmed by 5 bases and J by 0 bases, leaving 11 bases between them. The CDR3 length is 15 residues. CDR1 is SGHVS, CDR2 FQNEAQ, per germline. CDR3 DNA: TGTGCCAGCAGCCGACAAGACTATAGCAATCAGCCCCAGCATTTT. As protein: CASSRQDYSNQPQHF.

The J gene is TRBJ1-2, the V gene TRBV12-5; 10 bases match TRBD1. Unmatched junction bases numbered 2, after V lost 1 base and J lost 3 bases. The CDR3 runs to 15 residues. Germline V CDR1 and CDR2: LGHNT, FRNRAP. CDR3 protein: CASGLGTGGHYGYTF. The CDR3 nucleotides read TGTGCTAGTGGTTTGGGGACAGGGGGTCACTATGGCTACACCTTC.

The J gene is TRBJ1-4, the V gene TRBV6-5; 8 bases are a match to TRBD1. The germline V gene encodes CDR1 MNHEY and CDR2 SVGAGI. The CDR3 is 16 residues long. The V gene end was trimmed by 4 bases and the J gene end by 8 bases; junction bases not matched to a gene: 12. CDR3 DNA: TGTGCCAGCAGTTCTGGTCGACAGGGGAGGGGAGAAAAACTGTTTTTT. Translating gives CASSSGRQGRGEKLFF.

V usage is TRBV10-1 and J usage is TRBJ2-7; 9 bases align to TRBD2. The trim removed 7 bases at V and 0 bases at J, leaving 13 bases unmatched. Germline-derived CDR1 and CDR2 are WNHNN and SYGVQD (reference sequence). The CDR3 loop spans 17 amino acids. CDR3 DNA: TGCGCCAGCATCCCCGCGGGGGGGGTCTTAAGCTCCTACGAGCAGTACTTC. This encodes CASIPAGGVLSSYEQYF.

The V and J genes are TRBV5-1 and TRBJ2-3; the match to TRBD1 covers 9 bases. The J segment lost 1 base and the V segment lost 0 bases, leaving 0 bases of the junction unmatched. CDR1 is SGHRS, CDR2 YFSETQ, per germline. The CDR3 has 15 amino acids. The CDR3 protein is CASSLGDRGTDTQYF. DNA for the CDR3: TGCGCCAGCAGCTTGGGGGACAGGGGCACAGATACGCAGTATTTT.